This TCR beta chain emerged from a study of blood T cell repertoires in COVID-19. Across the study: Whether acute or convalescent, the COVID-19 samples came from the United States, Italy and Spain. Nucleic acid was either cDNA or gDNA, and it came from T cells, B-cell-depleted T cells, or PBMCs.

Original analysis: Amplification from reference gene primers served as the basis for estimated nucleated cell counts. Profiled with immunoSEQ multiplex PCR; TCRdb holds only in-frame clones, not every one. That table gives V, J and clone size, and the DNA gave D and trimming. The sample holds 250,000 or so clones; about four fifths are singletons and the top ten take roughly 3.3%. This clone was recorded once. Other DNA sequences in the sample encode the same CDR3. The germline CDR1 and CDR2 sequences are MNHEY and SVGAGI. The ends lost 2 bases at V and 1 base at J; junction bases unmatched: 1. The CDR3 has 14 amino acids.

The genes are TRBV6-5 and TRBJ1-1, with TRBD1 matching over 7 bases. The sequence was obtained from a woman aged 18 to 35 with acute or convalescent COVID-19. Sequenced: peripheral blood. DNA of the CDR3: TGTGCCAGCAGTTACGGGACAGCGAACACTGAAGCTTTCTTT. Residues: CASSYGTANTEAFF.